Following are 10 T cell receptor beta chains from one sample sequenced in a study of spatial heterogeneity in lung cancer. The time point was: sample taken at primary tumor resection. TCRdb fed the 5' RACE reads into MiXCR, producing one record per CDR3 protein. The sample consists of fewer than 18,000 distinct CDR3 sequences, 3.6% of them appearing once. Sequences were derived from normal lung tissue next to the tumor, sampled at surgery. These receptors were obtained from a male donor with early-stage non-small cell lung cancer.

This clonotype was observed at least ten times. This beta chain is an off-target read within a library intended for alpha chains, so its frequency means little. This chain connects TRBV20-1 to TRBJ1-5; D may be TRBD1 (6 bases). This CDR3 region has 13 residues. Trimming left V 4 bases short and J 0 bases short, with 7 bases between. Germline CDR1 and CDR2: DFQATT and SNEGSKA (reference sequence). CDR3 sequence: CSATTGSNQPQHF. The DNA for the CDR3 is TGCAGTGCTACGACAGGTAGCAATCAGCCCCAGCATTTT.

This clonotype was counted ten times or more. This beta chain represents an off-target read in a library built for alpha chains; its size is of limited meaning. The CDR3 sequence: CASSAVGQSSYEQYF. DNA for the CDR3: TGTGCCAGCAGCGCCGTGGGACAGAGCTCCTACGAGCAGTACTTC. The V call is TRBV7-2, the J call TRBJ2-7; 7 nucleotides line up with TRBD1. Germline V gene data show CDR1 as SGHTA and CDR2 as FQGNSA. V trimming: 5 bases; J trimming: 0 bases; junction bases outside the gene matches: 7. This CDR3 spans 15 amino acids. Supplemented by reference TRBV7-2 and TRBJ2-7, the full variable domain reads GAGVSQSPSNKVTEKGKDVELRCDPISGHTALYWYRQSLGQGLEFLIYFQGNSAPDKSGLPSDRFSAERTGGSVSTLTIQRTQQEDSAVYLCASSAVGQSSYEQYFGPGTRLTVT.

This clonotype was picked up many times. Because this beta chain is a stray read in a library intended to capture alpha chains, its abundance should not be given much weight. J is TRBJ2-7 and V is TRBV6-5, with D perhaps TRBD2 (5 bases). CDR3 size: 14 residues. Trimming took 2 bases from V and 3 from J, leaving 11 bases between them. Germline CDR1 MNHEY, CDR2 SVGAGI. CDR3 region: CASSYTGMNYEQYF. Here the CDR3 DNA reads TGTGCCAGCAGTTACACCGGGATGAACTACGAGCAGTACTTC.

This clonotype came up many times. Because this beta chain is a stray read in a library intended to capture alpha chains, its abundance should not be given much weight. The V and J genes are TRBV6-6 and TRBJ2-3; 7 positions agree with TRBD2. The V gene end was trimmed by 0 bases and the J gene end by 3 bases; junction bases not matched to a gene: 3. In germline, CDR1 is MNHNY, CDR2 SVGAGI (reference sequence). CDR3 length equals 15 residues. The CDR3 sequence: CASSYSSGRTDTQYF. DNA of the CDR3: TGTGCCAGCAGTTACTCGTCCGGGAGGACAGATACGCAGTATTTT.

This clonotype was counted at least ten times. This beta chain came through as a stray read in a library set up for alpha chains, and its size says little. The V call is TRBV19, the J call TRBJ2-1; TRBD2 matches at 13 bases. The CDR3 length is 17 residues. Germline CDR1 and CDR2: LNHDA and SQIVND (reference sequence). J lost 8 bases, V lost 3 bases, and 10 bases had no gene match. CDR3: CASSILQRTSGSHEQFF. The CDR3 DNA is TGTGCCAGTAGTATTTTACAGCGGACTAGCGGGAGCCATGAGCAGTTCTTC.

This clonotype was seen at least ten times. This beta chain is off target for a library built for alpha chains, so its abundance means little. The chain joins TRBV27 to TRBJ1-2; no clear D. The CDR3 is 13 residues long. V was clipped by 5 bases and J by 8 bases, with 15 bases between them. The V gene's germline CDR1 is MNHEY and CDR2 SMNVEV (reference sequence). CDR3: CASSGDPIAGYTF. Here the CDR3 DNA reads TGTGCCAGCAGTGGCGACCCGATCGCCGGCTACACCTTC.

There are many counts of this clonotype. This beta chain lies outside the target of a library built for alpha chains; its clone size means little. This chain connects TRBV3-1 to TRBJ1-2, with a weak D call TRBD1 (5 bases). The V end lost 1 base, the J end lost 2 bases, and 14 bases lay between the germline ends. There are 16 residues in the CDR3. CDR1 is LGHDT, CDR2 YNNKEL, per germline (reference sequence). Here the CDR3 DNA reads TGTGCCAGCAGCCAAGTTGCGCTGAGACAGAACTATGGCTACACCTTC. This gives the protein CASSQVALRQNYGYTF.

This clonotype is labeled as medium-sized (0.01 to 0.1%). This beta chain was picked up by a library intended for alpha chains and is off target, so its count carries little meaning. Written as DNA, the CDR3 is TGTGCCAGCAGTTTAGGAGGGCCTGGCTACACCTTC. It encodes CASSLGGPGYTF. The chain uses TRBV12-3 or TRBV12-4 and TRBJ1-2; no clear D gene. The V end was cut by 1 base, the J end by 7 bases, with 7 bases between. The CDR3 spans 12 residues.

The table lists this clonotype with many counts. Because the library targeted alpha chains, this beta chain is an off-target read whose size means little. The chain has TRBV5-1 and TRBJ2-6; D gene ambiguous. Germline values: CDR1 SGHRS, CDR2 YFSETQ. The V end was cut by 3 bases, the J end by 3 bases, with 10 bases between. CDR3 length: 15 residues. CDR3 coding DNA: TGCGCCAGCAGCTCTGACGGTCTTGGGGCCAACGTCCTGACTTTC. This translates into CASSSDGLGANVLTF.

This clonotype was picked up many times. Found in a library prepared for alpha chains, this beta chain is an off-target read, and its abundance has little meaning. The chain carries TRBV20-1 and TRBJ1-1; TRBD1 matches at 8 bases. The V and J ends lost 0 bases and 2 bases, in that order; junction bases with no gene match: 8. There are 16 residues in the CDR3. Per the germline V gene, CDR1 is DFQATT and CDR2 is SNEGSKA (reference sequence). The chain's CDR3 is CSARDNSRGLNTEAFF. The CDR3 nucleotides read TGCAGTGCTAGAGACAACTCCAGGGGGCTTAACACTGAAGCTTTCTTT.